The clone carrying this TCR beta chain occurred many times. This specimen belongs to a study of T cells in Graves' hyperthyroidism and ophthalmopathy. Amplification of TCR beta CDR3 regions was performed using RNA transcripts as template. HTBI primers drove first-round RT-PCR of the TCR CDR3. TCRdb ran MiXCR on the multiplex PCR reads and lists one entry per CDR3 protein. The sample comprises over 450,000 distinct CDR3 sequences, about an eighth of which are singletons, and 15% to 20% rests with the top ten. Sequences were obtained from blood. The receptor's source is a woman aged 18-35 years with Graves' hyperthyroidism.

The CDR3 bases are TGTGCCAGCAGTTACTCGGCCAGGGGCCTCGAAAGCTCCTACGAGCAGTACTTC. It translates to CASSYSARGLESSYEQYF. The chain is built from TRBV6-6 and TRBJ2-7, with D possibly matching TRBD1 (6 bases). V lost 0 bases and J lost 0, with 18 bases in between. This CDR3 comprises 18 residues. From germline, CDR1 is MNHNY and CDR2 SVGAGI (reference sequence).